Presented here are 14 T cell receptor beta chains from one specimen sequenced in a study of T cells after yellow fever vaccination. TCRdb used MiXCR to reprocess the 5' RACE reads, holding one entry per CDR3 protein. The sample has some 110,000 distinct CDR3 sequences; more than 7.5% are singletons. The specimen comprised CD8+ T cells sorted from PBMCs, sampled 45 days after the yellow fever booster vaccination. The receptors derive from a man under 40 who received the YFV17D yellow fever vaccine.

This clonotype occurred many times. This chain joins TRBV6-5 and TRBJ2-3, with D uncertain. Trimming pared 2 bases from V and 0 bases from J, leaving 9 bases between. This CDR3 region has 15 residues. The germline gives CDR1 MNHEY, CDR2 SVGAGI. The CDR3 DNA is TGTGCCAGCAGTTACGGAGCGACTAGCACAGATACGCAGTATTTT. Its protein product is CASSYGATSTDTQYF.

This clonotype was seen repeatedly, ten times or more. This rearrangement joins TRBV9 to TRBJ2-7; D not certain. The CDR3 runs 13 residues. V lost 1 base and J lost 7, with 12 bases in between. Germline CDR1 reads SGDLS; CDR2 reads YYNGEE. As DNA, the CDR3 is TGTGCCAGCAGCGTAAACCCCGATTGGGAGCAGTACTTC. It translates to CASSVNPDWEQYF.

At least ten counts were recorded for this clonotype. This chain uses TRBV12-3 or TRBV12-4 with TRBJ2-1; 8 bases line up with TRBD2. The CDR3 has 14 amino acids. Trimming at V came to 7 bases and at J to 6 bases, leaving 8 bases not matched to a gene. The CDR3 DNA follows: TGTGCCAGCACTTTGACGGGGGGGAGCAATGAGCAGTTCTTC. Translation: CASTLTGGSNEQFF.

In its sample, this clonotype was seen a few times. This sequence joins TRBV7-2 and TRBJ2-5; possibly TRBD2 for D (5 bases). This CDR3 has 13 residues. Trimming stripped 2 bases from V and 3 bases from J, with 7 bases between. Germline assignment: CDR1 SGHTA and CDR2 FQGNSA. Written as DNA, the CDR3 is TGTGCCAGCAGCTTATTCGGGGAAGAGACCCAGTACTTC. This codes for CASSLFGEETQYF.

This clonotype was detected many times. The rearrangement joins TRBV7-9 to TRBJ2-7, with TRBD1 matching 10 bases. The CDR3 contains 16 residues. Germline-derived CDR1 and CDR2 are SEHNR and FQNEAQ (reference sequence). With V trimmed by 5 bases and J by 2 bases, 9 bases remained unmatched. The CDR3 loop reads CASSNPGGTGAYEQYF. The CDR3 nucleotides are TGTGCCAGCAGCAACCCGGGGGGGACAGGGGCCTACGAGCAGTACTTC.

The V call is TRBV29-1, the J call TRBJ2-1; unclear D gene. The V end lost 3 bases, the J end lost 10 bases, and 7 bases lay between the germline ends. The germline CDR1 and CDR2 sequences are SQVTM and ANQGSEA. There are 10 residues in the CDR3. The CDR3 protein is CSVEGEEQFF. CDR3 nucleotides: TGCAGCGTTGAGGGTGAAGAGCAGTTCTTC.

The table lists this clonotype with many counts. This chain links TRBV29-1 with TRBJ2-2; the match to TRBD1 covers 9 bases. The CDR3 consists of 14 residues. Trimming removed 7 bases from V and 6 bases from J; junction bases left unmatched: 9. CDR1 and CDR2 from the germline V gene are SQVTM and ANQGSEA. The CDR3 reads CSAPTGGLAGELFF. The CDR3 DNA reads TGCAGCGCTCCGACAGGGGGACTCGCCGGGGAGCTGTTTTTT.

The J gene is TRBJ2-5, the V gene TRBV11-1; D possibly uses TRBD1 or TRBD2 (5 bases each). V was cut by 5 bases and J by 5 bases, with 24 bases left in between. The CDR3 covers 17 residues. Germline V gene lookup returns CDR1 SGHAT and CDR2 FQDESV (reference sequence). CDR3 coding DNA: TGTGCCAGCAGCGCCAGTCAGTGGGGATATGGGGACGAGACCCAGTACTTC. Residues: CASSASQWGYGDETQYF. Drawing the rest from reference TRBV11-1 and TRBJ2-5, the complete variable domain is EAEVAQSPRYKITEKSQAVAFWCDPISGHATLYWYRQILGQGPELLVQFQDESVVDDSQLPKDRFSAERLKGVDSTLKIQPAELGDSAMYLCASSASQWGYGDETQYFGPGTRLLVL.

The V call is TRBV19, the J call TRBJ2-7; TRBD1 or TRBD2 may be the D gene (5 bases each). The CDR3 consists of 14 residues. In germline, CDR1 is LNHDA, CDR2 SQIVND (reference sequence). With 5 bases removed from V and 3 bases from J, the gap between germline ends came to 14 bases. Here the CDR3 reads CASSWSDGGYEQYF. The CDR3 DNA sequence: TGTGCCAGTAGTTGGTCGGATGGGGGCTACGAGCAGTACTTC.

The chain recombines TRBV6-5 with TRBJ2-7; 8 bases fit TRBD1. Per the germline V gene, CDR1 is MNHEY and CDR2 is SVGAGI. V lost 0 bases, J lost 0 bases, and 4 bases stayed unmatched. The CDR3 length is 16 residues. The CDR3 spells CASSYSMGQVSYEQYF. CDR3 DNA sequence: TGTGCCAGCAGTTACTCGATGGGACAGGTCTCCTACGAGCAGTACTTC.

In its sample, this clonotype was seen many times. V gene TRBV20-1 combines with J gene TRBJ2-7; no firm D call. Germline CDR1 reads DFQATT; CDR2 reads SNEGSKA (reference sequence). The CDR3 extends over 15 amino acids. The ends were cut back, 3 bases at V and 0 bases at J, with 15 bases in the middle. CDR3 amino acids: CSASSALRSSYEQYF. The CDR3 nucleotides are TGCAGTGCTAGCTCTGCGCTCCGAAGCTCCTACGAGCAGTACTTC.

At least ten counts were recorded for this clonotype. V usage is TRBV20-1 and J usage is TRBJ2-1; 9 bases agree with TRBD1. Trimming removed 5 bases from V and 6 bases from J; junction bases left unmatched: 8. The CDR3 length is 14 residues. Germline-derived CDR1 and CDR2 are DFQATT and SNEGSKA (reference sequence). The CDR3 coding sequence is TGCAGTGCTTCCCGGGACAGGGTCACCAATGAGCAGTTCTTC. It is translated as CSASRDRVTNEQFF.

This clonotype was recorded at least ten times. This rearrangement joins TRBV11-2 to TRBJ2-1; 8 positions agree with TRBD2. Germline CDR1 and CDR2: SGHAT and FQNNGV. After removal of 0 bases from V and 0 bases from J, the junction contained 4 bases not matched to a gene. The CDR3 runs to 17 residues. The CDR3: CASSLELAESSYNEQFF. Here the CDR3 DNA reads TGTGCCAGCAGCTTAGAACTAGCGGAGAGCTCCTACAATGAGCAGTTCTTC.

This clonotype was seen only a few times. The gene calls are TRBV5-1 and TRBJ2-7; D gene unclear. In germline, CDR1 is SGHRS, CDR2 YFSETQ. This CDR3 spans 13 amino acids. The germline V and J ends were trimmed by 3 bases and 6 bases, with 13 bases remaining between them. The CDR3 DNA reads as TGCGCCAGCAGCTCGTCGACTCCCCTCGAGCAGTACTTC. Amino acid sequence: CASSSSTPLEQYF.